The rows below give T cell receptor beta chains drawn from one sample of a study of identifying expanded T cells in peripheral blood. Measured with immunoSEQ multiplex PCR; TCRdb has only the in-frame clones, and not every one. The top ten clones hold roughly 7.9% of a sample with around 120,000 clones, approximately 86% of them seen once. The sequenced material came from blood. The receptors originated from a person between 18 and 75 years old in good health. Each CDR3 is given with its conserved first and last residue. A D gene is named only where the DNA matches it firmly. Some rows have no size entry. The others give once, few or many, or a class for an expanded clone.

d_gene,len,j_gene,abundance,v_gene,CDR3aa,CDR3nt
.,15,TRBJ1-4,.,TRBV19,CASSMGWRTNEKLFF,TGTGCCAGTAGTATGGGCTGGAGAACTAATGAAAAACTGTTTTTT
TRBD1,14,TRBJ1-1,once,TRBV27,CASRRQGSWPEAFF,TGTGCCAGCAGGAGACAGGGAAGTTGGCCTGAAGCTTTCTTT
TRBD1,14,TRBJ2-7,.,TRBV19,CASSSPGQGYEQYF,TGTGCCAGTAGCTCTCCGGGACAGGGCTACGAGCAGTACTTC
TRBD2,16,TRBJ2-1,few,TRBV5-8,CASSLMASGAANEQFF,TGTGCCAGCAGCTTGATGGCGAGCGGGGCAGCGAATGAGCAGTTCTTC
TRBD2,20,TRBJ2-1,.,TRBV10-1,CASSGPGTSGRATSYNEQFF,TGCGCCAGCAGTGGCCCTGGGACTAGCGGGAGGGCGACCTCCTACAATGAGCAGTTCTTC
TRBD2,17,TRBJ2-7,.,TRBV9,CARQERGEPQSSYEQYF,TGTGCCAGACAGGAACGGGGGGAACCGCAAAGCTCCTACGAGCAGTACTTC
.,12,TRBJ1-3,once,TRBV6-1,CASRGEGNTIYF,TGTGCCAGCAGGGGTGAAGGAAACACCATATATTTT
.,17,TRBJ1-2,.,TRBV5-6,CASSFFSQDNINYGYTF,TGTGCCAGCAGCTTCTTTTCCCAGGATAACATTAACTATGGCTACACCTTC
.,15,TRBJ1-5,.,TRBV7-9,CASSLWQGTGQPQHF,TGTGCCAGCAGCTTATGGCAGGGGACTGGGCAGCCCCAGCATTTT
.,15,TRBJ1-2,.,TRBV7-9,CASSSRSSGVSGYTF,TGTGCCAGCAGCTCACGTTCGTCGGGGGTGAGCGGCTACACCTTC
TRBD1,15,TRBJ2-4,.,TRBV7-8,CASSLQWTGENIQYF,TGTGCCAGCAGCTTACAGTGGACAGGGGAAAACATTCAGTACTTC